The text below deals with one T cell receptor beta chain. This clonotype occurred a few times. The target of this receptor is not known. Base quality data are lacking; no much larger clone is found one base away. The library came from 5' RACE. Sequencer: Illumina HiSeq 2000. Template switching added a universal primer binding site, and the final cDNA carried a unique molecular identifier that allowed TCR cDNA molecules to be counted accurately. Specific primers in the conserved constant-segment region were used to synthesize first-strand cDNA for the TCR alpha and beta chains. To control for contamination, every cDNA library carried two barcodes: a SMART-Mk sample barcode plus Illumina barcodes. TruSeq adapter sequences, together with Illumina sample barcodes, were added in two successive PCR steps. Sequencing of the TCR alpha and beta cDNA libraries was done on the Illumina HiSeq platform using custom primers. Per the source publication's procedure: MiGEC was used to process raw reads and extract unique molecular identifiers, and MiXCR was used to find CDR3 positions. For each individual, recombination models were inferred using an EM algorithm with the repgenHMM and IGoR tools. The analysis of shared clonotypes was done with the tcR package in R, with sharing normalized by the product of cloneset sizes. To study raw recombination free of thymic and clonal selection effects, out-of-frame nonproductive sequences were analyzed. Using fastp trimming at Q25 and MiXCR clonotype assembly, TCRdb reanalyzed the public sequencing data and kept in-frame beta chains. Every CDR3 protein is listed once, alongside the most common genes and DNA of its rows. The V and J calls were determined by TCRdb, not by the authors. For this sample the table gives about 100,000 distinct CDR3 sequences, of which 5.9% were detected only once. Of the sample, 9.5% to 15% is held by the ten largest clones.

The CDR3, cysteine through phenylalanine, is 15 amino acids long. Only CDR3 DNA is held: 45 bases, read in frame from base 1. V loses 2 bases of germline sequence and J loses 5 bases, and the interval between the two ends is 15 bases. CDR1 and CDR2 (SGHAT, FQDESV) derive from the germline V gene (reference sequence). All donors were healthy Caucasians. Miltenyi CD45RO+ enrichment and human naive T-cell isolation kits were used to isolate memory (CD45RO+) and naive T cells from PBMC. The sample originates from a study of identical twins (dated by TCRdb to the mid-2010s). Context from the whole study: To test whether fetal clonotypes persist, this study deep-sequenced TCR alpha and beta repertoires from monozygotic twins, from unrelated adults of various ages, and from cord blood. To rule out contamination, replicate twin experiments were performed at different times with different library preparation protocols.

Results the study describes overall, beyond this receptor: Fewer insertions were carried by abundant cord blood beta clonotypes; a weaker similar trend was observed in young adult naive repertoires, while no such trend was observed in memory repertoires. Conclusions relied on cross-sectional statistical analysis, since the same donors could not be followed over many years. Compared with coincidental sharing between unrelated individuals, an excess of low generation-probability sequences was observed among out-of-frame TCR alpha sequences shared between twins. The excess sharing between twins in beta out-of-frame sequences was weaker because fewer shared sequences reduced the signal-to-noise ratio. Invariant T cells such as MAIT and iNKT could partly confound zero-insertion analyses, although diverse VJ usage argued against such confounding for most clonotypes. Out-of-frame TCR alpha sharing in monozygotic twins was systematically underestimated by recombination models, whereas sharing between unrelated individuals was in agreement with the recombination models.

The TCR originated in a woman aged 50 to 60 in good health. The chain joins TRBV11-1 to TRBJ1-1; the D gene cannot be named for sure. Source material: memory T cells sorted from blood. The cell subset or site tag for this specimen amounts to: CD45RO+ enriched T cells. CDR3 reads: CASSLYGSMETEAFF. The DNA is as follows: TGTGCCAGCAGCTTATATGGCTCCATGGAAACTGAAGCTTTCTTT.